Following are 14 T cell receptor beta chains from one sample sequenced in a study of blood T cell repertoires in COVID-19. Clones were sequenced by immunoSEQ multiplex PCR, and TCRdb holds only the in-frame ones, with some missing. The sample has approximately 6,600 clones; approximately 90% are singletons. What was sequenced was peripheral blood. The receptor set was obtained from a human donor in a cohort sampled during active COVID-19. The donor label of this sample is uncertain.

The CDR3 is CASSSVLQGTGELFF. The CDR3 DNA follows: TGTGCCAGCAGCTCAGTTTTACAGGGCACCGGGGAGCTGTTTTTT. The rearrangement uses TRBV7-9 and TRBJ2-2; tentative D call: TRBD1 (6 bases). Germline V CDR1 and CDR2: SEHNR, FQNEAQ (reference sequence). CDR3 length: 15 residues. The ends were cut back, 4 bases at V and 4 bases at J, with 13 bases in the middle.

This chain connects TRBV19 to TRBJ2-6; D remains unclear. The CDR3 is 16 residues long. Trimming took off 5 bases at V and 0 bases at J, with 11 bases between the two ends. The germline CDR1 and CDR2 sequences are LNHDA and SQIVND (reference sequence). In DNA, the CDR3 is TGTGCCAGTAGTGGAAGAGGTGCCTCTGGGGCCAACGTCCTGACTTTC. It specifies CASSGRGASGANVLTF.

The chain employs TRBV3-1 (or the pseudogene TRBV3-2) and TRBJ2-7; TRBD2 matches at 10 bases. The CDR3 runs to 16 residues. The germline gives CDR1 LGHDT, CDR2 YNNKEL (reference sequence). V lost 4 bases, J lost 1 base, and 7 bases stayed unmatched. The CDR3 here is CASSPLAGAESYEQYF. The CDR3 coding sequence is TGTGCCAGCAGCCCTCTAGCGGGAGCAGAATCCTACGAGCAGTACTTC.

This sequence joins TRBV3-1 (or the pseudogene TRBV3-2) and TRBJ1-5; maybe TRBD1 (6 bases). V lost 5 bases, J lost 4 bases, and 9 bases lay in between. The V gene's germline CDR1 is LGHDT and CDR2 YNNKEL (reference sequence). CDR3 length: 13 residues. The chain's CDR3 is CASSATGNQPQHF. CDR3 nucleotides: TGTGCCAGCAGCGCCACAGGGAATCAGCCCCAGCATTTT.

The V and J genes are TRBV24-1 and TRBJ1-6; D not resolved. The germline CDR1 and CDR2 sequences are KGHDR and SFDVKD. CDR3 size: 14 residues. V lost 2 bases, J lost 7 bases, and 8 bases lay in between. The CDR3 coding sequence is TGTGCCACCAGTGATTCGGGTCCGAATTCACCCCTCCACTTT. Residues: CATSDSGPNSPLHF.

This clone was seen a few times. The chain is built from TRBV30 and TRBJ1-5, with D hard to call. Germline assignment: CDR1 GTSNPN and CDR2 SVGIG (reference sequence). The CDR3 is made up of 13 amino acids. Trimming took off 3 bases at V and 5 bases at J, with 11 bases between the two ends. CDR3 nucleotide sequence: TGTGCCTGGAGCCCCCGCGGGCATCAGCCCCAGCATTTT. Residues: CAWSPRGHQPQHF.

The chain links TRBV24-1 to TRBJ2-1; 9 bases fit TRBD2. Germline V gene sequence: CDR1 KGHDR, CDR2 SFDVKD. The CDR3 has 14 residues. V shed 6 bases, J shed 5 bases, and the junction held 4 bases outside the gene matches. This CDR3 reads CATSLAGANNEQFF. The CDR3 DNA reads TGTGCCACCAGTTTAGCGGGGGCTAACAATGAGCAGTTCTTC.

The chain recombines TRBV7-7 with TRBJ2-1; 11 bases fit TRBD2. CDR1 SSHAT and CDR2 FNYEAQ come from the germline V gene (reference sequence). CDR3 length: 15 amino acids. V dropped 2 bases and J dropped 9; count of bases not matched to a gene: 6. The CDR3 spells CASSLITSGSSEQFF. The CDR3, as DNA: TGTGCCAGCAGCTTAATAACTAGCGGGAGCAGTGAGCAGTTCTTC.

The chain couples TRBV2 to TRBJ2-2; the D is unclear. V was trimmed by 6 bases and J by 6 bases, leaving 14 bases between them. This CDR3 has 14 residues. Per the germline V gene, CDR1 is SNHLY and CDR2 is FYNNEI. The CDR3 protein is CASRALYLAGELFF. The CDR3, as DNA: TGTGCCAGCAGGGCTTTATATCTCGCCGGGGAGCTGTTTTTT.

The chain employs TRBV4-1 and TRBJ2-3, with D unclear. CDR1 and CDR2 from the germline V gene are MGHRA and YSYEKL. This CDR3 is 14 amino acids long. V was shortened by 1 base and J by 4 bases, with 9 bases between the two germline ends. DNA for the CDR3: TGCGCCAGCAGCCAAGGGAGACGGGCAGATACGCAGTATTTT. The encoded protein is CASSQGRRADTQYF.

The CDR3 sequence is CASSRGQGEETQYF. For the CDR3, the DNA is TGCGCCAGCAGCCGGGGACAGGGGGAAGAGACCCAGTACTTC. The gene calls are TRBV5-1 and TRBJ2-5, with 11 positions matching TRBD1. This CDR3 comprises 14 residues. Germline lookup yields CDR1 SGHRS and CDR2 YFSETQ. V lost 4 bases to trimming and J lost 3 bases; unmatched junction nucleotides: 2.

V gene TRBV29-1 combines with J gene TRBJ2-2; D unresolved. CDR1 and CDR2 from the germline V gene are SQVTM and ANQGSEA. Trimming took 8 bases from V and 0 from J, leaving 7 bases between them. This CDR3 contains 12 residues. The CDR3 nucleotides read TGCAGCACCGGAGCGAACACCGGGGAGCTGTTTTTT. Encoded protein: CSTGANTGELFF.

J is TRBJ1-2 and V is TRBV7-9; weak D call: TRBD1 (6 bases). Deletions cut 5 bases from V and 6 bases from J, with 16 bases between. Germline CDR1 SEHNR, CDR2 FQNEAQ (reference sequence). This CDR3 contains 14 residues. In DNA form, the CDR3 reads TGTGCCAGCAGCCCCCAAACAGGGTTAGATGGCTACACCTTC. This gives the protein CASSPQTGLDGYTF.

The chain combines TRBV30 with TRBJ2-6, with D possibly TRBD1 on 6 matching bases. Germline lookup yields CDR1 GTSNPN and CDR2 SVGIG (reference sequence). The V gene lost 2 bases and the J gene lost 1 base, with 6 bases spanning the gap. This CDR3 spans 14 amino acids. The CDR3 here is CAWSTGSGANVLTF. In DNA form, the CDR3 reads TGTGCCTGGAGTACAGGGTCTGGGGCCAACGTCCTGACTTTC.